Listed here are 5 T cell receptor beta chains from one sample, sequenced in a study of early T cells in non-severe SARS-CoV-2 infection. TCRdb re-analysed the 5' RACE reads in MiXCR, keeping a single row per CDR3 protein. The table shows around 63,000 distinct CDR3 sequences, with more than 5.5% occurring only once. Here the sequenced sample was whole blood, taken at baseline. All receptors come from an adult who was a healthcare worker with PCR-confirmed SARS-CoV-2 infection or an uninfected control (not recorded which).

The V call is TRBV4-2, the J call TRBJ2-7; D gene uncertain. This CDR3 comprises 15 residues. Trimming shortened V by 1 base and J by 0 bases, and 10 bases separated the two germline ends. CDR1 and CDR2 (germline): LGHNA, YNFKEQ. CDR3 amino acids: CASSQASASSYEQYF. CDR3 in DNA: TGTGCCAGCAGCCAAGCGAGCGCGAGCTCCTACGAGCAGTACTTC.

This chain connects TRBV28 to TRBJ2-5; TRBD1 matches 8 bases. J lost 2 bases, V lost 4 bases, and 3 bases had no gene match. Germline CDR1 and CDR2: MDHEN and SYDVKM. This CDR3 is 14 amino acids long. The chain's CDR3 is CASSSQGAQETQYF. The DNA for the CDR3 is TGTGCCAGCAGTTCCCAGGGGGCACAAGAGACCCAGTACTTC.

Ten or more counts support this clonotype. V gene TRBV12-3 or TRBV12-4 combines with J gene TRBJ2-4; D ambiguous. This CDR3 has 14 residues. V shed 3 bases and J shed 2 bases, with 8 bases lying between them. The CDR3 coding sequence is TGTGCCAGCAGTTTCTCAGCAACCAAAAACATTCAGTACTTC. Residues: CASSFSATKNIQYF.

In its sample, this clonotype was seen a few times. CDR3 nucleotide sequence: TGTGCCAGCAGCTTAGGGCTAGCGGGAGATAACCCCAATGAGCAGTTCTTC. Amino acids: CASSLGLAGDNPNEQFF. This chain connects TRBV7-6 to TRBJ2-1; 10 nucleotides match TRBD2. Germline V gene data show CDR1 as SGHVS and CDR2 as FNYEAQ. The CDR3 contains 17 residues. J gave up 6 bases and V 1 base, and 9 bases lay outside the gene matches. The full variable domain, its missing parts supplied by reference TRBV7-6 and TRBJ2-1, is GAGVSQSPRYKVTKRGQDVALRCDPISGHVSLYWYRQALGQGPEFLTYFNYEAQQDKSGLPNDRFSAERPEGSISTLTIQRTEQRDSAMYRCASSLGLAGDNPNEQFFGPGTRLTVL.

This clonotype was counted many times. This chain connects TRBV6-5 to TRBJ1-1, with D uncertain. Germline V gene data show CDR1 as MNHEY and CDR2 as SVGAGI. V gave up 6 bases and J gave up 1 base, with 9 bases separating them. CDR3 length: 13 residues. CDR3 DNA: TGTGCCAGCAGAAAAGGGAGGAACACTGAAGCTTTCTTT. Translating gives CASRKGRNTEAFF.